This T cell receptor (beta chain) originates from a study of beta chain features in type 1 diabetes. The table lists this clone with a few counts. The germline V gene has CDR1 ENHRY and CDR2 SYGVKD. CDR3 length equals 14 residues. V was shortened by 10 bases and J by 2 bases, with 14 bases between the two germline ends. Reverse transcription of all isolated RNA meant that expressed TCRB transcripts were sequenced. The method was immunoSEQ multiplex PCR; TCRdb's version includes in-frame clones alone and lacks a portion of them. This sample has some 150,000 clones; about 9.7% occur once, and the top ten carry 0.65%.

Sequencing was carried out using central memory CD4+ T cells from blood. The V gene is TRBV10-3, the J gene TRBJ2-2; D perhaps matches TRBD1 (5 bases). The receptor was isolated from a woman aged 40-49 years in good health. CDR3 amino acids: CATNRDSNTGELFF. CDR3 bases: TGTGCCACAAACCGCGACAGCAACACCGGGGAGCTGTTTTTT.